This entry lists 30 T cell receptor beta chains sequenced from one sample in a study of T cells in Graves' hyperthyroidism and ophthalmopathy. RNA transcripts were the template for amplifying TCR beta CDR3 regions. A set of HTBI primers served as the primers for a first-round RT-PCR of the TCR CDR3. TCRdb recomputed calls from the multiplex PCR reads with MiXCR, one row per CDR3 protein. Of approximately 400,000 distinct CDR3 sequences in the sample, approximately 19% are singletons; the top ten hold approximately 4%. The sequencing input was blood. The receptors were sampled from a woman younger than 35 with Graves' hyperthyroidism.

The sample holds many counts of this clonotype. This rearrangement joins TRBV18 to TRBJ2-7; 7 nucleotides line up with TRBD1. The germline gives CDR1 KGHSH, CDR2 LQKENI. V shed 0 bases, J shed 6 bases, and the junction held 8 bases outside the gene matches. There are 15 residues in the CDR3. In nucleotides, the CDR3 is TGTGCCAGCTCACCACCGTACAGGGGACGGTCCGAGCAGTACTTC. Translated: CASSPPYRGRSEQYF.

Ten or more counts support this clonotype. V usage is TRBV3-1 and J usage is TRBJ1-1; a weak D match, TRBD1 (5 bases). Germline lookup yields CDR1 LGHDT and CDR2 YNNKEL (reference sequence). V was shortened by 4 bases and J by 7 bases, with 13 bases between the two germline ends. This CDR3 has 13 residues. The CDR3 is CASSLQGTYEAFF. In nucleotides, the CDR3 is TGTGCCAGCAGCCTTCAGGGAACCTATGAAGCTTTCTTT.

The sample holds many counts of this clonotype. The chain recombines TRBV7-2 with TRBJ2-5; D not certain. The CDR3 consists of 11 residues. Trimming removed 3 bases from V and 5 bases from J, with 4 bases in between. CDR1 and CDR2 from the germline V gene are SGHTA and FQGNSA. The CDR3 protein is CASSFAETQYF. The CDR3 DNA reads TGTGCCAGCAGCTTCGCGGAGACCCAGTACTTC.

Turning to this clonotype: A much larger clone is a single base away; this may be a read error. This chain joins TRBV20-1 and TRBJ2-2; 9 bases map to TRBD2. CDR3 length equals 16 residues. CDR1 and CDR2 from the germline V gene are DFQATT and SNEGSKA (reference sequence). The CDR3 spells CSARGLALPNTGELCF. Here the CDR3 DNA reads TGCAGTGCTAGGGGACTAGCCCTACCGAACACCGGGGAGCTGTGTTTT.

At least ten counts were recorded for this clonotype. This chain joins TRBV11-2 and TRBJ2-7, with D perhaps matching TRBD2 (5 bases). CDR1 is SGHAT and CDR2 is FQNNGV in the germline V gene. This CDR3 contains 15 residues. Deletions cut 0 bases from V and 5 bases from J, with 14 bases between. The CDR3 protein is CASSLDPGNDDEQYF. In DNA, the CDR3 is TGTGCCAGCAGCTTAGATCCGGGGAATGATGACGAGCAGTACTTC.

In its sample, this clonotype was seen many times. This chain links TRBV20-1 with TRBJ2-7; TRBD2 agrees at 10 bases. V was pared by 6 bases and J by 3 bases, with 5 bases of the junction left unmatched. Germline V gene lookup returns CDR1 DFQATT and CDR2 SNEGSKA (reference sequence). CDR3 length: 13 amino acids. The DNA for the CDR3 is TGCAGTGCGCCTAGCGGGGGAGACTACGAGCAGTACTTC. This translates into CSAPSGGDYEQYF.

This clonotype was counted at least ten times. The chain recombines TRBV6-2 or TRBV6-3 with TRBJ1-5; D unresolved. Trimming cost V 0 bases and J 4 bases, with 7 bases left between them. Germline-derived CDR1 and CDR2 are MNHEY and SVGEGT. The CDR3 covers 14 residues. The CDR3: CASSYSGENQPQHF. The CDR3, as DNA: TGTGCCAGCAGTTACTCGGGAGAAAATCAGCCCCAGCATTTT.

In its sample, this clonotype was seen many times. This chain connects TRBV29-1 to TRBJ2-7, with TRBD1 matching over 8 bases. The germline gives CDR1 SQVTM, CDR2 ANQGSEA. CDR3 length: 12 residues. Losses at the gene ends were 7 bases for V and 5 bases for J; bases not matched to a gene: 7. The CDR3 region is CSGQGALDEQYF. CDR3 in DNA: TGCAGCGGCCAGGGGGCTCTAGACGAGCAGTACTTC.

Of note for this clonotype: This sequence may be a read error, since a much larger clone differs from it by one base. Likely a read error: the CDR3 ends without its conserved phenylalanine or tryptophan. The chain combines TRBV11-2 with TRBJ1-1; the match to TRBD1 covers 11 bases. V was pared by 5 bases and J by 3 bases, with 11 bases of the junction left unmatched. The CDR3 consists of 17 residues. CDR1 is SGHAT, CDR2 FQNNGV, per germline. The CDR3 nucleotides read TGTGCCAGCAGCCGAGGGACAGGGGGGGTTTTGGACACTGAAGCTTTCTCT. Encoded protein: CASSRGTGGVLDTEAFS.

The chain carries TRBV2 and TRBJ1-1; D uncertain. The germline gives CDR1 SNHLY, CDR2 FYNNEI. This CDR3 is built from 14 residues. V was pared by 6 bases and J by 1 base, with 12 bases between. DNA of the CDR3: TGTGCCAGCAGGGAGAGGACGGGGAACACTGAAGCTTTCTTT. Translation gives CASRERTGNTEAFF.

This clonotype has a handful of counts. This rearrangement joins TRBV3-1 to TRBJ2-7; possibly TRBD1 or TRBD2 for D (6 bases each). V shed 8 bases and J shed 6 bases, with 14 bases lying between them. Germline CDR1 is LGHDT and CDR2 is YNNKEL (reference sequence). The CDR3 contains 12 residues. The DNA of the CDR3 is TGTGCCAGCGAGCTAGGGGGAGGCGAGCAGTACTTC. Protein product: CASELGGGEQYF.

J is TRBJ2-7 and V is TRBV4-1; TRBD1 matches at 8 bases. CDR1 is MGHRA and CDR2 is YSYEKL in the germline V gene. V dropped 3 bases and J dropped 3; count of bases not matched to a gene: 10. The CDR3 is 16 amino acids. The CDR3 coding sequence is TGCGCCAGCAGCCAGATTTCCGGGACAGGATTCTACGAGCAGTACTTC. Protein product: CASSQISGTGFYEQYF.

The chain joins TRBV9 to TRBJ2-5, with 10 bases fitting TRBD2. J lost 2 bases, V lost 0 bases, and 7 bases had no gene match. Germline V gives CDR1 SGDLS, CDR2 YYNGEE. CDR3 length: 17 residues. CDR3 sequence reads: CASSVGRTSGVQETQYF. Written as DNA, the CDR3 is TGTGCCAGCAGCGTAGGAAGAACTAGCGGGGTTCAAGAGACCCAGTACTTC.

This clonotype was seen at least ten times. The V call is TRBV6-5, the J call TRBJ2-5; possibly TRBD2 for D (6 bases). Trimming took 6 bases from V and 4 from J, leaving 18 bases between them. The germline V gene has CDR1 MNHEY and CDR2 SVGAGI. CDR3 length: 15 amino acids. The CDR3 is CASSPEGLGAETQYF. The CDR3 DNA reads as TGTGCCAGCAGCCCGGAGGGGTTAGGGGCAGAGACCCAGTACTTC.

At least ten counts were recorded for this clonotype. The chain employs TRBV5-1 and TRBJ2-3; the D is unclear. Trimming removed 3 bases at V and 5 bases at J, with 4 bases between. Germline CDR1 is SGHRS and CDR2 is YFSETQ. CDR3 length: 11 amino acids. In nucleotides, the CDR3 is TGCGCCAGCAGCTCCGAAGATACGCAGTATTTT. Translation gives CASSSEDTQYF.

This clonotype was seen a few times. The V gene is TRBV2, the J gene TRBJ1-5, with D unresolved. With 2 bases removed from V and 1 base from J, the gap between germline ends came to 12 bases. This CDR3 comprises 16 residues. CDR1 SNHLY and CDR2 FYNNEI come from the germline V gene. The CDR3 sequence: CASSEIISTSNQPQHF. The CDR3 DNA follows: TGTGCCAGCAGTGAAATTATCTCCACCAGCAATCAGCCCCAGCATTTT.

This clonotype was observed at least ten times. This chain joins TRBV2 and TRBJ2-2; 9 bases align to TRBD2. Trimming at V came to 6 bases and at J to 7 bases, leaving 6 bases not matched to a gene. This CDR3 region has 14 residues. The germline CDR1 and CDR2 sequences are SNHLY and FYNNEI. CDR3 nucleotide sequence: TGTGCCAGCAGCAATAGCGGGGGAGTCGGGGAGCTGTTTTTT. Translating it yields CASSNSGGVGELFF.

There are many counts of this clonotype. The V and J genes are TRBV6-5 and TRBJ2-7; D is unclear. Germline V gene data show CDR1 as MNHEY and CDR2 as SVGAGI. Trimming left V 0 bases short and J 3 bases short, with 12 bases between. The CDR3 totals 15 residues. The CDR3 spells CASSYSMGGDYEQYF. CDR3 DNA: TGTGCCAGCAGTTACTCTATGGGCGGTGACTACGAGCAGTACTTC.

In this sample, this clonotype turned up many times. The chain carries TRBV12-3 or TRBV12-4 and TRBJ2-6, with no clear D. Deletions cut 4 bases from V and 1 base from J, with 8 bases between. The length of the CDR3 is 15 residues. Here the CDR3 reads CASSSTMSGANVLTF. The DNA of the CDR3 is TGTGCCAGCAGTTCAACAATGTCTGGGGCCAACGTCCTGACTTTC.

This sequence joins TRBV18 and TRBJ2-7; a weak D match, TRBD2 (5 bases). CDR1 and CDR2 (germline): KGHSH, LQKENI. With 6 bases removed from V and 5 bases from J, the gap between germline ends came to 14 bases. There are 13 residues in the CDR3. DNA for the CDR3: TGTGCCAGCTCCTTCCGGGATGGGGACGAGCAGTACTTC. Residues: CASSFRDGDEQYF.

This clonotype was recorded at least ten times. The V call is TRBV6-1, the J call TRBJ1-2; tentative D call: TRBD1 (5 bases). This CDR3 comprises 13 residues. Germline V gene sequence: CDR1 MNHNS, CDR2 SASEGT. V was pared by 7 bases and J by 7 bases, with 16 bases between. CDR3 DNA sequence: TGTGCCAGCACCTACGGGGGTGCTTCTGGCTACACCTTC. Its protein is CASTYGGASGYTF.

The chain carries TRBV6-5 and TRBJ2-7; D perhaps matches TRBD1 (6 bases). The germline gives CDR1 MNHEY, CDR2 SVGAGI. The germline V and J ends were trimmed by 5 bases and 4 bases, with 15 bases remaining between them. This CDR3 is built from 14 residues. The CDR3: CASSNPRGMYEQYF. For the CDR3, the DNA is TGTGCCAGCAGTAACCCCAGGGGTATGTACGAGCAGTACTTC.

This clonotype was observed many times. The chain joins TRBV7-3 to TRBJ1-1, with unresolved D. The germline V and J ends were trimmed by 5 bases and 6 bases, with 22 bases remaining between them. The CDR3 totals 16 residues. The germline V gene has CDR1 SGHTA and CDR2 FQGTGA. CDR3 sequence (DNA): TGTGCCAGCAGCCAAAGTGTTGGGCTATCGGGCGCTGAAGCTTTCTTT. It yields the protein CASSQSVGLSGAEAFF.

The V call is TRBV12-3 or TRBV12-4, the J call TRBJ2-5; D is possibly TRBD1 or TRBD2 (7 bases each). V was trimmed by 5 bases and J by 1 base, leaving 14 bases between them. The CDR3 runs to 15 residues. The CDR3 loop is CASSPGGQSQETQYF. CDR3 bases: TGTGCCAGCAGTCCGGGGGGACAGTCCCAAGAGACCCAGTACTTC.

This clonotype occurred a few times. The chain has TRBV6-5 and TRBJ2-7, with 7 bases that match TRBD2. The junction had 8 bases not matched to a gene; V was cut back by 0 bases and J by 3 bases. CDR1 is MNHEY and CDR2 is SVGAGI in the germline V gene. The CDR3 consists of 16 residues. The CDR3 spells CASSYSGGGPFYEQYF. The CDR3 DNA sequence: TGTGCCAGCAGTTACTCGGGGGGGGGACCCTTCTACGAGCAGTACTTC.

Ten or more counts support this clonotype. The rearrangement links TRBV7-8 to TRBJ1-1; D remains unclear. The V and J ends lost 1 base and 3 bases respectively, with 9 bases between them. Germline V gene sequence: CDR1 SGHVS, CDR2 FQNEAQ. The CDR3 runs to 14 residues. DNA for the CDR3: TGTGCCAGCAGCTTAGTGGGGTTACACACTGAAGCTTTCTTT. Amino acid sequence: CASSLVGLHTEAFF.

This clonotype appeared many times. This chain joins TRBV5-8 and TRBJ2-2; TRBD2 aligns across 8 bases. CDR1 and CDR2 from the germline V gene are SGHTS and YDEGEE. The V segment lost 2 bases and the J segment 2 bases; nucleotides outside the gene matches: 5. The CDR3 spans 16 residues. The CDR3 coding sequence is TGTGCCAGCAGCTTTCGGCTAGCGGGTAACACCGGGGAGCTGTTTTTT. It encodes CASSFRLAGNTGELFF.

This clonotype occurred many times. V is TRBV24-1 and J is TRBJ2-7; no clear D gene. CDR1 and CDR2 (germline): KGHDR, SFDVKD. Trimming cost V 1 base and J 4 bases, with 7 bases left between them. This CDR3 is built from 13 residues. The CDR3 sequence is CATSDFWGYEQYF. The CDR3, as DNA: TGTGCCACCAGTGATTTTTGGGGTTACGAGCAGTACTTC.

Concerning this clonotype: A much larger clone is a single base away; this may be a read error. This chain connects TRBV11-2 to TRBJ2-7; a possible D gene is TRBD1 (5 bases). Germline CDR1 SGHAT, CDR2 FQNNGV. CDR3 length equals 14 residues. Here the CDR3 DNA reads TGTGCCTGCAGCTTAGGTAGGGGTCGGTACGAGCAGTACTTC. It codes for CACSLGRGRYEQYF.

There are many counts of this clonotype. The gene calls are TRBV12-3 or TRBV12-4 and TRBJ2-4; D not resolved. This CDR3 comprises 14 residues. Trimming took off 6 bases at V and 0 bases at J, with 9 bases between the two ends. The CDR3 region has the DNA TGTGCCAGCAGCCGCAGAGTAGCCAAAAACATTCAGTACTTC. It codes for CASSRRVAKNIQYF.